One T cell receptor beta chain is described in this entry. Its antigen is undetermined. The CDR3 covers 15 residues. The V and J ends lost 5 bases and 3 bases, in that order; junction bases with no gene match: 6. From germline, CDR1 is LNHDA and CDR2 SQIVND (reference sequence). These data belong to a study of T cell responses to AZD1222 COVID-19 vaccine. Findings of the study overall: A mostly white British donor set with more females was recruited, and clonal diversity was possibly underestimated. The study sampled repertoires only after the peak T cell response. Spike-wide coverage was observed for vaccine-associated CD4 TCRs, with dominant responses at 160-218 and 743-854.

Generated by immunoSEQ multiplex PCR, the TCRdb table keeps only in-frame clones and is missing some. The data show some 130,000 clones, 88% seen once. Material: peripheral blood, obtained on day 0 of MenACWY control vaccination. This clonotype was sampled from an adult in good health. This sequence joins TRBV19 and TRBJ2-2, with 7 positions matching TRBD2. In nucleotides, the CDR3 is TGTGCCAGTAGTGCAAGCGGGGTATACACCGGGGAGCTGTTTTTT. It yields the protein CASSASGVYTGELFF. Full variable domain (remainder filled in from reference TRBV19 and TRBJ2-2): DGGITQSPKYLFRKEGQNVTLSCEQNLNHDAMYWYRQDPGQGLRLIYYSQIVNDFQKGDIAEGYSVSREKKESFPLTVTSAQKNPTAFYLCASSASGVYTGELFFGEGSRLTVL.